The rows below give T cell receptor beta chains drawn from one sample of a study of CD8 T cells in ankylosing spondylitis. TCRdb used MiXCR to reprocess the 5' RACE reads, holding one entry per CDR3 protein. This sample has roughly 230,000 distinct CDR3 sequences; more than 15% occur once, and the top ten carry over 25%. The material sequenced was blood, either unsorted or a sorted T cell fraction (not recorded which). The receptors derive from a male donor with ankylosing spondylitis or in good health (not recorded which). CDR3s include the opening cysteine and the closing phenylalanine or tryptophan. A D gene is named only where the DNA matches it firmly.

cdr3_aa	j_call	v_call	d_call
CASSPPARTRDEQFF	TRBJ2-1	TRBV7-9	-
CASSGTSASQETQYF	TRBJ2-5	TRBV6-1	TRBD2
CSVEEAGNEAETQYF	TRBJ2-5	TRBV29-1	-
CASCDLREGSREQFF	TRBJ2-1	TRBV12-3/TRBV12-4	TRBD2
CASSLGQGAIREQFF	TRBJ2-1	TRBV5-6	TRBD1
CASSLAEGRGTLYF	TRBJ2-4	TRBV12-3/TRBV12-4	TRBD2
CASSYSPSGKGTGELFF	TRBJ2-2	TRBV6-2/TRBV6-3	TRBD2
CASSLHSSSEQYF	TRBJ2-7	TRBV12-3/TRBV12-4	-
CASSSLTSQNEQFF	TRBJ2-1	TRBV5-6	-
CASNPGGYEQYF	TRBJ2-7	TRBV12-3/TRBV12-4	TRBD2